Below are 2 T cell receptor beta chains sequenced from a single sample in a study of T cells in Graves' hyperthyroidism and ophthalmopathy. TCR beta CDR3 sequences were amplified from RNA transcripts. The study used the HTBI primer set for a first-round RT-PCR of the TCR CDR3. A single record per CDR3 protein comes from TCRdb applying MiXCR to the multiplex PCR reads. The table has approximately 430,000 distinct CDR3 sequences, about 15% seen once. The specimen was blood. Every receptor here comes from a man aged 18-30 years with Graves' ophthalmopathy.

This clonotype was counted ten times or more. The gene calls are TRBV28 and TRBJ1-2; D may be TRBD1 (5 bases). Germline lookup yields CDR1 MDHEN and CDR2 SYDVKM. V shed 2 bases and J shed 7 bases, with 17 bases lying between them. The CDR3 covers 15 residues. The CDR3: CASSLGGESGVGYTF. In DNA form, the CDR3 reads TGTGCCAGCAGTTTAGGGGGGGAGAGTGGCGTTGGCTACACCTTC.

This CDR3 is CASKAGGPWGEQYF. In DNA, the CDR3 is TGTGCCAGCAAAGCGGGAGGGCCCTGGGGCGAGCAGTACTTC. The V gene is TRBV28, the J gene TRBJ2-7, with TRBD2 identical over 10 bases. Germline V gives CDR1 MDHEN, CDR2 SYDVKM. V lost 7 bases, J lost 6 bases, and 9 bases stayed unmatched. The length of the CDR3 is 14 residues.